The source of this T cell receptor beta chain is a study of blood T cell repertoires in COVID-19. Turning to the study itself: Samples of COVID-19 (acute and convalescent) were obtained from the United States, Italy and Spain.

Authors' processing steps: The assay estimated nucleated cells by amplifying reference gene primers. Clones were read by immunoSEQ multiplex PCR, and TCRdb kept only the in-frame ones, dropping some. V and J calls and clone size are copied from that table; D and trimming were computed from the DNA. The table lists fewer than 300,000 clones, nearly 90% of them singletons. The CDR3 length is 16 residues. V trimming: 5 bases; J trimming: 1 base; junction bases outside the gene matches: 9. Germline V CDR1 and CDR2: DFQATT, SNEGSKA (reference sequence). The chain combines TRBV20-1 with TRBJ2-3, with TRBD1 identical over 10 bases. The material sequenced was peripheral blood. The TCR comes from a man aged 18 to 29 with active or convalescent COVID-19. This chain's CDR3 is CSACGWGTGGTDTQYF. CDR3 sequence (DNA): TGCAGTGCTTGTGGTTGGGGGACAGGGGGCACAGATACGCAGTATTTT.